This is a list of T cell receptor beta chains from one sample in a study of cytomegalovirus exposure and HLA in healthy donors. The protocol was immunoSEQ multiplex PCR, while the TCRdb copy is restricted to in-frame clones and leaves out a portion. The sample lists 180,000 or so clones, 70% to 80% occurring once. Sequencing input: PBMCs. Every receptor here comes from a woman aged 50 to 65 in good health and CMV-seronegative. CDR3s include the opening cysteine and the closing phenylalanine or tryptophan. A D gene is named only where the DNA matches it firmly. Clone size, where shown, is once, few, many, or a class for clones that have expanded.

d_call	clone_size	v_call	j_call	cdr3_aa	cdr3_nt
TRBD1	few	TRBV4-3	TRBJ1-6	CASSQARGQGYSPLHF	TGCGCCAGCAGCCAAGCGAGGGGACAGGGGTATTCACCCCTCCACTTT
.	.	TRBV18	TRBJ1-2	CASSPRQVIANYGYTF	TGTGCCAGCTCACCCCGACAGGTGATAGCTAACTATGGCTACACCTTC
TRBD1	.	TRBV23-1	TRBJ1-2	CASSHPSGTGVSTNGYTF	TGCGCCAGCAGTCACCCTTCTGGGACAGGTGTGTCAACCAATGGCTACACCTTC
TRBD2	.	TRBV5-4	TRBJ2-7	CASSLAIPSGLAGYEQYF	TGTGCCAGCAGCCTAGCAATCCCTTCGGGACTAGCCGGCTACGAGCAGTACTTC
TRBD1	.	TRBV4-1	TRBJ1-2	CASSGGTGGGYGYTF	TGCGCCAGCAGCGGCGGGACAGGGGGGGGATATGGCTACACCTTC
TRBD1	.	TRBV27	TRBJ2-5	CASSFLSSQGVQETQYF	TGTGCCAGCAGTTTTCTTTCTTCCCAGGGGGTCCAAGAGACCCAGTACTTC
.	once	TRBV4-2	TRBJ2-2	CASSQGGLHTGELFF	TGTGCCAGCAGCCAAGGGGGACTGCACACCGGGGAGCTGTTTTTT
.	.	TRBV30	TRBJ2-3	CAWSVRGSDTQYF	TGTGCCTGGAGTGTTAGGGGTTCAGATACGCAGTATTTT
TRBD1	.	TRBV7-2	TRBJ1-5	CASSRGQNQPQHF	TGTGCCAGCAGCAGGGGACAGAATCAGCCCCAGCATTTT
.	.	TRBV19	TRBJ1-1	CASSEQGNTEAFF	TGTGCCAGTAGCGAACAGGGGAACACTGAAGCTTTCTTT
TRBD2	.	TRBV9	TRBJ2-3	CASSVEAGGTTDTQYF	TGTGCCAGCAGCGTAGAGGCGGGAGGGACCACAGATACGCAGTATTTT
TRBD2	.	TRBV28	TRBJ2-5	CASSPLELAGRQETQYF	TGTGCCAGCAGTCCCCTCGAACTAGCGGGACGCCAAGAGACCCAGTACTTC
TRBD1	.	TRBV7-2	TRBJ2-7	CASSPGGTGKYEQYF	TGTGCCAGCAGCCCAGGGGGGACAGGCAAGTACGAGCAGTACTTC
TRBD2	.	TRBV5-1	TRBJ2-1	CASSLGATSGRGNEQFF	TGCGCCAGCAGCTTGGGAGCTACTAGCGGGAGAGGCAATGAGCAGTTCTTC
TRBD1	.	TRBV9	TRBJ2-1	CASSSRRTGIIGEQFF	TGTGCCAGCAGCTCCCGCCGGACAGGGATTATTGGTGAGCAGTTCTTC
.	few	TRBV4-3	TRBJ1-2	CASSQGPGENYGYTF	TGCGCCAGCAGCCAAGGTCCCGGGGAAAACTATGGCTACACCTTC
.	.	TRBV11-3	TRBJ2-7	CASSFNVYYEQYF	TGTGCCAGCAGCTTCAACGTCTACTACGAGCAGTACTTC
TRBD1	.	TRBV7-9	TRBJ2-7	CASSSSTGVSYEQYF	TGTGCCAGCAGCTCGTCGACAGGGGTCTCTTACGAGCAGTACTTC
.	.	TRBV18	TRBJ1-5	CASSTGYLNQPQHF	TGTGCCAGCTCAACAGGGTACCTCAATCAGCCCCAGCATTTT
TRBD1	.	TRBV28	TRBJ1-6	CASKQGGPLHF	TGTGCCAGCAAGCAGGGGGGACCCCTCCACTTT
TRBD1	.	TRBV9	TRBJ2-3	CASSGDRGIGTDTQYF	TGTGCCAGCAGCGGCGACAGGGGGATTGGGACAGATACGCAGTATTTT
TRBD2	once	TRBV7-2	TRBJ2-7	CASSPRTSGRTYEQYF	TGTGCCAGCAGCCCACGCACTAGCGGGAGAACCTACGAGCAGTACTTC
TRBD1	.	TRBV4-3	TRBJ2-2	CASSQDRGLPTGELFF	TGCGCCAGCAGCCAAGATAGGGGGCTTCCCACCGGGGAGCTGTTTTTT
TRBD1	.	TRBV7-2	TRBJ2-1	CASSRPGTGSLINEQFF	TGTGCCAGCAGCCGTCCCGGGACAGGGTCGTTGATCAATGAGCAGTTCTTC
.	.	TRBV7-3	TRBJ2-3	CASSLTSVDTQYF	TGTGCCAGCAGCTTAACTAGCGTGGATACGCAGTATTTT
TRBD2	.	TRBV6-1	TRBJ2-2	CASSALAGTGELFF	TGTGCCAGCAGTGCACTAGCGGGGACCGGGGAGCTGTTTTTT
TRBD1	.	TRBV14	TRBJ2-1	CASSHPGQGVYNEQFF	TGTGCCAGCAGCCATCCGGGACAGGGGGTTTACAATGAGCAGTTCTTC
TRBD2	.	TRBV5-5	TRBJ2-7	CASSLAGLTSSEQYF	TGTGCCAGCAGCTTGGCGGGACTAACTTCCTCCGAGCAGTACTTC
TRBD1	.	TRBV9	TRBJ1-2	CASSLGQGASSYGYTF	TGTGCCAGCAGCCTCGGACAGGGGGCGTCTAGCTATGGCTACACCTTC
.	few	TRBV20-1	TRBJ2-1	CSAAELAWQFF	TGCAGTGCAGCGGAGCTAGCATGGCAGTTCTTC
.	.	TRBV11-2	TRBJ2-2	CASSVTGFGTGELFF	TGTGCCAGCAGCGTTACAGGGTTTGGCACCGGGGAGCTGTTTTTT
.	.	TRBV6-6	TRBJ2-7	CASSHTGYEQYF	TGTGCCAGCAGTCATACAGGGTACGAGCAGTACTTC
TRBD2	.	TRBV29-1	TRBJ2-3	CSVDFLAGADTQYF	TGCAGCGTTGATTTCCTAGCGGGAGCAGATACGCAGTATTTT
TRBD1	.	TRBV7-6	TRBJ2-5	CASSSGTGRQETQYF	TGTGCCAGCAGCTCAGGGACAGGGCGGCAAGAGACCCAGTACTTC
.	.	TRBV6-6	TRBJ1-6	CASSYSGGAGSPLHF	TGTGCCAGCAGTTACTCGGGTGGGGCTGGTTCACCCCTCCACTTT
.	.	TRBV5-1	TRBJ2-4	CASSFGLIKNIQYF	TGCGCCAGCAGCTTTGGACTAATCAAAAACATTCAGTACTTC
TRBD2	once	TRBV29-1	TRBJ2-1	CSVVSGRFYEQFF	TGCAGCGTTGTTAGCGGGAGATTTTATGAGCAGTTCTTC
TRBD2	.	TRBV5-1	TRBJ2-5	CASSPGWASGDQETQYF	TGCGCCAGCAGCCCCGGTTGGGCTAGCGGAGACCAAGAGACCCAGTACTTC
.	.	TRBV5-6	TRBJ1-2	CASSLVGRPYGYTF	TGTGCCAGCAGCTTGGTGGGGCGCCCCTATGGCTACACCTTC
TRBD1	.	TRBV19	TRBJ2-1	CASSIWGGQGSYNEQFF	TGTGCCAGTAGTATATGGGGGGGACAGGGATCCTACAATGAGCAGTTCTTC
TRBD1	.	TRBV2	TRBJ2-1	CASSEGRGRGYNEQFF	TGTGCCAGCAGTGAAGGGAGAGGCAGGGGGTACAATGAGCAGTTCTTC
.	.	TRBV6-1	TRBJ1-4	CASSLGHNEKLFF	TGTGCCAGCAGTTTGGGACATAATGAAAAACTGTTTTTT
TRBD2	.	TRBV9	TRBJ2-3	CASSVGSSGGAGDTQYF	TGTGCCAGCAGCGTAGGTTCTAGCGGGGGGGCGGGAGATACGCAGTATTTT
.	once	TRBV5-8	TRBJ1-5	CASTEGVLDSNQPQHF	TGTGCCAGCACAGAGGGCGTATTAGATAGCAATCAGCCCCAGCATTTT
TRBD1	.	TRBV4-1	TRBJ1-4	CASSQPWGRQGAGTNEKLFF	TGCGCCAGCAGCCAACCTTGGGGGCGACAGGGCGCGGGGACTAATGAAAAACTGTTTTTT
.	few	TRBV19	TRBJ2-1	CASSSLTPGTTTYNEQFF	TGTGCCAGTAGTAGCCTCACCCCCGGGACAACTACCTACAATGAGCAGTTCTTC
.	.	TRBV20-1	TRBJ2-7	CSARFLDEQYF	TGCAGTGCTAGGTTCCTAGACGAGCAGTACTTC
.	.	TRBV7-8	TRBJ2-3	CASSLSDSSTDTQYF	TGTGCCAGCAGCCTCTCGGACAGCAGCACAGATACGCAGTATTTT
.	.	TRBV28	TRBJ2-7	CASSQLRPSYEQYF	TGTGCCAGCAGTCAACTCCGTCCCTCCTACGAGCAGTACTTC
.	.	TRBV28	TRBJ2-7	CASGTPIGEQYF	TGTGCCAGCGGAACTCCAATCGGGGAGCAGTACTTC
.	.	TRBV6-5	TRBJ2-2	CASSYRGRGGTGELFF	TGTGCCAGCAGTTACAGGGGCAGGGGTGGCACCGGGGAGCTGTTTTTT
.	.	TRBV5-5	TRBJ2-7	CASSLASGSSYEQYF	TGTGCCAGCAGCTTGGCTTCGGGGAGTTCCTACGAGCAGTACTTC
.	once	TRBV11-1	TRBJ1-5	CASSLGRSGQPQHF	TGTGCCAGCAGCTTAGGACGGTCCGGGCAGCCCCAGCATTTT
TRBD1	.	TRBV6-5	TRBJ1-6	CASSYGDRGDSPLHF	TGTGCCAGCAGTTACGGGGACAGGGGTGATTCACCCCTCCACTTT
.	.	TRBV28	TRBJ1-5	CASSTGGQPQHF	TGTGCCAGCAGCACGGGGGGACAGCCCCAGCATTTT
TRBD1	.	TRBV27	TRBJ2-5	CASSYTGGRETQYF	TGTGCCAGCAGTTACACAGGGGGCAGGGAGACCCAGTACTTC
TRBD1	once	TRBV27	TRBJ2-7	CASSPGDSNYEQYF	TGTGCCAGCAGTCCCGGGGACAGCAACTACGAGCAGTACTTC
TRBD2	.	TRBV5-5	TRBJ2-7	CASSLAASGGLYEQYF	TGTGCCAGCAGCTTGGCTGCTAGCGGGGGACTCTACGAGCAGTACTTC
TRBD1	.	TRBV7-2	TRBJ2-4	CASSLRTGGFLAKNIQYF	TGTGCCAGCAGCTTAAGGACAGGGGGTTTTCTAGCCAAAAACATTCAGTACTTC
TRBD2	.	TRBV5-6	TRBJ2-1	CASRKLAGGPRNEQFF	TGTGCCAGCAGAAAACTAGCGGGAGGGCCGCGGAATGAGCAGTTCTTC